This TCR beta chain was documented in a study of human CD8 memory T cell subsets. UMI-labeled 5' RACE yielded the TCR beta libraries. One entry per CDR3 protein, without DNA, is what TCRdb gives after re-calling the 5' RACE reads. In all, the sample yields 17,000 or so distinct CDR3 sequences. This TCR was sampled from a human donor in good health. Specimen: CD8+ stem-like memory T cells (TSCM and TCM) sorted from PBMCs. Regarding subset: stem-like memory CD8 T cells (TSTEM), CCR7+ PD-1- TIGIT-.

The CDR3 loop is CASTSGVAGVAGELFF. V gene TRBV28 combines with J gene TRBJ2-2; TCRdb's D gene call, TRBD2, goes unchecked for lack of DNA. The CDR3 loop spans 16 amino acids. From germline, CDR1 is MDHEN and CDR2 SYDVKM.